A single sample is the source of the 2 T cell receptor beta chains below, sequenced in a study of Graves' ophthalmopathy and Graves' hyperthyroidism (dated by TCRdb to between 2017 and 2018). Sequencing took place on an Illumina HiSeq 2000. For repertoire sequencing, TCR beta CDR3 regions were amplified from RNA transcripts. HTBI primers and the Qiagen OneStep RT-PCR kit were used in a first-round RT-PCR, which was followed by a second-round multiplex PCR, size selection and purification. TCRdb's own reprocessing of the public reads used fastp at Q25 and MiXCR and kept productive beta chains. Every CDR3 protein is listed once, alongside the most common genes and DNA of its rows. This sample has over a million distinct CDR3 sequences in its table, and about 40% of those were observed once. The ten largest clonotypes hold 11% of the sample. Sequencing input: peripheral blood or thyroid tissue (not recorded which). These receptors originate from an adult man with Graves' hyperthyroidism.

This clonotype was recorded a few times. This chain joins TRBV7-2 and TRBJ2-2; 9 positions match TRBD2. Germline loops: CDR1 SGHTA, CDR2 FQGNSA. There are 17 residues in the CDR3. V lost 3 bases and J lost 2; bases outside the gene matches: 7. The CDR3 protein is CASSLFLAGLNTGELFF. The CDR3 coding sequence is TGTGCCAGCAGCTTGTTTCTAGCGGGGCTTAACACCGGGGAGCTGTTTTTT.

This clonotype has a single count. The rearrangement uses TRBV20-1 and TRBJ1-2, with D tentatively TRBD1 (6 bases). Germline CDR1 reads DFQATT; CDR2 reads SNEGSKA (reference sequence). The CDR3 totals 14 residues. The V gene lost 8 bases and the J gene lost 0 bases, with 16 bases spanning the gap. The CDR3 loop reads CSSRGAGANYGYTF. Here the CDR3 DNA reads TGCAGTTCCAGGGGCGCCGGGGCTAACTATGGCTACACCTTC.